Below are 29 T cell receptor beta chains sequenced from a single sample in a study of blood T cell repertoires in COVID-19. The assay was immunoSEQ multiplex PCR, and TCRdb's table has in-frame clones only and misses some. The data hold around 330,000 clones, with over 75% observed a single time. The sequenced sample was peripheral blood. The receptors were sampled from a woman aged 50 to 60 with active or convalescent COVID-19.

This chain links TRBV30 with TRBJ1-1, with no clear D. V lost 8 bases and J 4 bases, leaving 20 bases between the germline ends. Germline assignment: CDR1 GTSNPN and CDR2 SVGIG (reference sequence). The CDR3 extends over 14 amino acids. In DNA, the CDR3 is TGTGCCCGTGACTATTTAAAGGAGGGCACTGAAGCTTTCTTT. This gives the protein CARDYLKEGTEAFF.

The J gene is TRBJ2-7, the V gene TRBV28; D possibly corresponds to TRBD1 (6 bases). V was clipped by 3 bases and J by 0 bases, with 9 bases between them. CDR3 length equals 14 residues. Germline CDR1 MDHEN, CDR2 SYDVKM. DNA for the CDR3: TGTGCCAGCAGTTTGGGGGCCCGCTCCTACGAGCAGTACTTC. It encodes CASSLGARSYEQYF.

CDR3 sequence: CASSLAGANRLAENYEQYF. CDR3 DNA sequence: TGTGCCAGCAGCTTAGCGGGGGCAAACCGACTAGCGGAAAACTACGAGCAGTACTTC. The J gene is TRBJ2-7, the V gene TRBV7-8; the match to TRBD2 covers 9 bases. With 0 bases clipped from V and 3 bases from J, the junction kept 15 bases outside the gene matches. Germline V lookup: CDR1 SGHVS, CDR2 FQNEAQ. The CDR3 contains 19 residues.

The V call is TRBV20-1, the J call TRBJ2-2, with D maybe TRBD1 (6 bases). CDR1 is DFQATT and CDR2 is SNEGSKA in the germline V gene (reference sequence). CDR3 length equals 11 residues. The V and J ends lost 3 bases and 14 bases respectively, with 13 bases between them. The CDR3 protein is CSASVTGSLFF. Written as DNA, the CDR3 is TGCAGTGCTAGCGTTACAGGGTCCCTGTTTTTT.

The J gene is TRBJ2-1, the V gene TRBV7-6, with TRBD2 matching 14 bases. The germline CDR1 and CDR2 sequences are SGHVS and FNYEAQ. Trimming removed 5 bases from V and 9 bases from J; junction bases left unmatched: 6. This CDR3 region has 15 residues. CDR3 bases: TGTGCCAGCAGCGCACGACTAGCGGGAGGGTTTGAGCAGTTCTTC. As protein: CASSARLAGGFEQFF.

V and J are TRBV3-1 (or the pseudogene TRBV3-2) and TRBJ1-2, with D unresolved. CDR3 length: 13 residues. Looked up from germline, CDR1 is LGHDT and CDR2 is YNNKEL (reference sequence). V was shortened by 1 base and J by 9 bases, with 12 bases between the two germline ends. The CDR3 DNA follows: TGTGCCAGCAGCCAAGTAATGGCGGGGAGCTACACCTTC. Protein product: CASSQVMAGSYTF.

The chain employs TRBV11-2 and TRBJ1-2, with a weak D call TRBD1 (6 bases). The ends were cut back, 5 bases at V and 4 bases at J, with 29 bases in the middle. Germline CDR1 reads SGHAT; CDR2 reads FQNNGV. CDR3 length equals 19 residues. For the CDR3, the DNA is TGTGCCAGCAGCCCAACGGTCGGGTCGTCGGGGGGGCCCTTCTATGGCTACACCTTC. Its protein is CASSPTVGSSGGPFYGYTF.

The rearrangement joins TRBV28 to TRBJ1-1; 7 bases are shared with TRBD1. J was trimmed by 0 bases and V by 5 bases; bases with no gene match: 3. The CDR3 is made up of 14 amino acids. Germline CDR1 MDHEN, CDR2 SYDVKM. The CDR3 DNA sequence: TGTGCCAGCAGTCCGGGACAGTTGAACACTGAAGCTTTCTTT. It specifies CASSPGQLNTEAFF.

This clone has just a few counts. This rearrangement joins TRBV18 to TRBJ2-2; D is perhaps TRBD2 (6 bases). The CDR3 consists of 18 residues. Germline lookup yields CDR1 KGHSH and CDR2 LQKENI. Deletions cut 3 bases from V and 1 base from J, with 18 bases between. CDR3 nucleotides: TGTGCCAGCTCACCCCCTAGGAGCGGGTTGGTGAACACCGGGGAGCTGTTTTTT. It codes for CASSPPRSGLVNTGELFF.

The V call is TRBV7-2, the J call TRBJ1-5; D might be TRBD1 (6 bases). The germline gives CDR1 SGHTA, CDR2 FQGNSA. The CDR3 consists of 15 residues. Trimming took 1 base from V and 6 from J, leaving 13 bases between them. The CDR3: CASSLGRGGVQPQHF. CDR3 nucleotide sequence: TGTGCCAGCAGCTTAGGGAGGGGGGGAGTTCAGCCCCAGCATTTT.

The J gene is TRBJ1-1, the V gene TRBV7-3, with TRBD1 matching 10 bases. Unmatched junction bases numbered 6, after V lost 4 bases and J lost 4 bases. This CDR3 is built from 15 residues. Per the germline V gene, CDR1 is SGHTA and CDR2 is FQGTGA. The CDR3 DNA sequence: TGTGCCAGCAGCTCCCGGACAGGGGGGGCCACTGAAGCTTTCTTT. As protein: CASSSRTGGATEAFF.

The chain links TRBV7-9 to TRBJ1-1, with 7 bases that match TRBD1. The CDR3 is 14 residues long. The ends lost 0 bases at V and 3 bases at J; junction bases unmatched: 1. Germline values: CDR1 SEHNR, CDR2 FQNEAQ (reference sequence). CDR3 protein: CASSLAQGYTEAFF. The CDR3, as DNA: TGTGCCAGCAGCTTAGCACAGGGGTACACTGAAGCTTTCTTT.

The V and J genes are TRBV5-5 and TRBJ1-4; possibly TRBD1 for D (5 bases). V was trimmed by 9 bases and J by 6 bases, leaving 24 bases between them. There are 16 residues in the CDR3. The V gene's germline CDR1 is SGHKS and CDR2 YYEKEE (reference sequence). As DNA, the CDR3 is TGTGCCACCAAGAGGCTCCCAGGGAACGAGGATGAAAAACTGTTTTTT. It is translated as CATKRLPGNEDEKLFF.

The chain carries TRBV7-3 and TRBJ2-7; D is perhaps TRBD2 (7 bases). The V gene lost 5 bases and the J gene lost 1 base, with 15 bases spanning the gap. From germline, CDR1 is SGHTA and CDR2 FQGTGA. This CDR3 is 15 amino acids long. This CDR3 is CASSLGAGESYEQYF. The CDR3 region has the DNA TGTGCCAGCAGCCTGGGGGCGGGGGAGTCCTACGAGCAGTACTTC. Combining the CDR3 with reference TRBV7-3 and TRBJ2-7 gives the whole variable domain GAGVSQTPSNKVTEKGKYVELRCDPISGHTALYWYRQSLGQGPEFLIYFQGTGAADDSGLPNDRFFAVRPEGSVSTLKIQRTERGDSAVYLCASSLGAGESYEQYFGPGTRLTVT.

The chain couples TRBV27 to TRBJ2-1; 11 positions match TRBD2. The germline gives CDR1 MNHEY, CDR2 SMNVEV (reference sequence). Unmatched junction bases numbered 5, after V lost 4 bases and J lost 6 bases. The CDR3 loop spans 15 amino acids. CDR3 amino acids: CASSSKTSGSNEQFF. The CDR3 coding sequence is TGTGCCAGCAGTTCCAAAACTAGCGGGAGCAATGAGCAGTTCTTC.

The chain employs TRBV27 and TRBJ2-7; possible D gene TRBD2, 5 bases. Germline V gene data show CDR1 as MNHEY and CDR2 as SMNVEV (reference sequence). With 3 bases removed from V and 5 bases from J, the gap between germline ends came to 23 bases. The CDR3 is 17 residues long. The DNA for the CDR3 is TGTGCCAGCAGTTTTTCTCCCAGAATAGCCGTCGGGGACGAGCAGTACTTC. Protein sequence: CASSFSPRIAVGDEQYF.

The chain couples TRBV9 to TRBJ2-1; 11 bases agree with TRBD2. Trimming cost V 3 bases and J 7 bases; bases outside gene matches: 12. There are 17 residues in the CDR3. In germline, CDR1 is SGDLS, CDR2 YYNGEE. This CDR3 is CASSALGLAGLVNEQFF. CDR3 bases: TGTGCCAGCAGCGCCCTCGGACTAGCGGGTTTAGTAAATGAGCAGTTCTTC.

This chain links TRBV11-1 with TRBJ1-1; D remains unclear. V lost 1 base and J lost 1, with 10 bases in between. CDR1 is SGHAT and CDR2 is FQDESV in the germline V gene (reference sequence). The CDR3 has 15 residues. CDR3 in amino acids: CASSLEGGPNTEAFF. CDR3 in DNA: TGTGCCAGCAGCTTAGAAGGAGGGCCGAACACTGAAGCTTTCTTT.

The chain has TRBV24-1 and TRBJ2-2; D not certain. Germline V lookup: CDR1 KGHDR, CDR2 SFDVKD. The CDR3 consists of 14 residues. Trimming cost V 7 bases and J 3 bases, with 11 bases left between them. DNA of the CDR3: TGTGCCACCAGCCCCCGAGCTTACACCGGGGAGCTGTTTTTT. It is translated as CATSPRAYTGELFF.

The DNA of the CDR3 is TGCGCCAGCAGTACAGATCGACAGGGGGCCAACACCATATATTTT. Translation: CASSTDRQGANTIYF. The chain couples TRBV4-3 to TRBJ1-3, with 10 bases aligning to TRBD1. The CDR3 consists of 15 residues. V lost 6 bases to trimming and J lost 7 bases; unmatched junction nucleotides: 9. Germline V lookup: CDR1 LGHNA, CDR2 YSLEER.

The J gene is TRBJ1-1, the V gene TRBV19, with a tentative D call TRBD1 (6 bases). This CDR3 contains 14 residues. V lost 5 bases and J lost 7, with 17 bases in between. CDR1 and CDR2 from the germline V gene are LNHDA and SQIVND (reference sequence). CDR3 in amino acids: CASSANTGLGEAFF. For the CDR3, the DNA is TGTGCCAGTAGTGCAAATACAGGGTTAGGTGAAGCTTTCTTT. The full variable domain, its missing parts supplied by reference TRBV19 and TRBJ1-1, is DGGITQSPKYLFRKEGQNVTLSCEQNLNHDAMYWYRQDPGQGLRLIYYSQIVNDFQKGDIAEGYSVSREKKESFPLTVTSAQKNPTAFYLCASSANTGLGEAFFGQGTRLTVV.

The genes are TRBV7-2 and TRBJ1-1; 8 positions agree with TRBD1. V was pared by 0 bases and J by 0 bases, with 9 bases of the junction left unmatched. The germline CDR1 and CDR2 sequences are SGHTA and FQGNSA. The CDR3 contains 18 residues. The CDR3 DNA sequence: TGTGCCAGCAGCTTAGCCCTTACAGGGGGAGGCATGAACACTGAAGCTTTCTTT. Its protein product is CASSLALTGGGMNTEAFF.

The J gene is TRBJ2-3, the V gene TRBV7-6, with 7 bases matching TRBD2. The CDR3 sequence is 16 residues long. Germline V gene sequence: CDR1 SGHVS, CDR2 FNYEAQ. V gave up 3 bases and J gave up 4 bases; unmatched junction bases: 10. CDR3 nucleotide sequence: TGTGCCAGCAGCTTTATTTCCGGCGGGAGCGCAGATACGCAGTATTTT. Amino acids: CASSFISGGSADTQYF.

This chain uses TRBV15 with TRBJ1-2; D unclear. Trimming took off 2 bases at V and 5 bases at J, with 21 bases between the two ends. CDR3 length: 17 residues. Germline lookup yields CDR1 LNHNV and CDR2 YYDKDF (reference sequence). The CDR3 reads CATSRPVGSPPRYGYTF. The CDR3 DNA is TGTGCCACCAGCAGACCTGTGGGTTCCCCACCGAGGTATGGCTACACCTTC.

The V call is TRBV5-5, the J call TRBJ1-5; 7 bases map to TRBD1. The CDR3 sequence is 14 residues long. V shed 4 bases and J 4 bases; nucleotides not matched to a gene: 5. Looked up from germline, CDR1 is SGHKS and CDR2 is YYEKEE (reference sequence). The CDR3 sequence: CASSRQGGNQPQHF. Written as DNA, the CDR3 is TGTGCCAGCAGCCGACAGGGAGGTAATCAGCCCCAGCATTTT.

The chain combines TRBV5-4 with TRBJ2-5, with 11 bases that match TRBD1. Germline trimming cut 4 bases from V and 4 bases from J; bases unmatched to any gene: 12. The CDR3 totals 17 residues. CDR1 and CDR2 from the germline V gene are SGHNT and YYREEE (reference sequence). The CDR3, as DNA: TGTGCCAGCAGCAGGGGACAGGGGGGCTCCAAGGGAGAGACCCAGTACTTC. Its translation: CASSRGQGGSKGETQYF.

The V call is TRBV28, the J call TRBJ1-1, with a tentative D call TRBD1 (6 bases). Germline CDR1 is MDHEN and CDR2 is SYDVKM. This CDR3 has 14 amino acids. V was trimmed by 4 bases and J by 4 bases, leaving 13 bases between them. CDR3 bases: TGTGCCAGCAGTTATACAGGGATATTCACTGAAGCTTTCTTT. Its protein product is CASSYTGIFTEAFF.

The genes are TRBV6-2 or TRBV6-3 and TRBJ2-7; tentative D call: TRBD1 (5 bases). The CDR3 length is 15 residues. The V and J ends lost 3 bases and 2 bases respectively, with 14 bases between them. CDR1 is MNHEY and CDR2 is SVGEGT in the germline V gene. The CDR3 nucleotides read TGTGCCAGCAGTTATACCCAGGGAATTCCCTACGAGCAGTACTTC. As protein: CASSYTQGIPYEQYF.

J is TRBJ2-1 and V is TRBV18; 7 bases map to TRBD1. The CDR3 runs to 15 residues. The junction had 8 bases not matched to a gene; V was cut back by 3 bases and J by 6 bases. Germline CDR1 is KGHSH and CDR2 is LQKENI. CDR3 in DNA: TGTGCCAGCTCACCTACGGGCCAGGGGGTCAATGAGCAGTTCTTC. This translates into CASSPTGQGVNEQFF.